This note documents a single T cell receptor beta chain sequence. Its specificity is unknown. These data are taken from a study of shared clonotypes between healthy human individuals. Overall study context: The donor pool was made up of two women and a few men aged 18 to 49. Study-wide results and caveats: Shared across a few donors were about 4.8% of the naive CD4 clonotypes.

Repertoires were generated with immunoSEQ multiplex PCR, while TCRdb's copy carries only in-frame clones and drops some. The table includes about 680,000 clones, about three quarters detected once. The germline V and J ends were trimmed by 3 bases and 1 base, with 9 bases remaining between them. The CDR3 is made up of 14 amino acids. The germline V gene has CDR1 MGHDK and CDR2 SYGVNS. The TCR originated in a woman in her twenties or thirties in good health. V usage is TRBV25-1 and J usage is TRBJ2-5; D remains ambiguous. The source material was memory CD4+ T cells sorted from blood. Subset reported: CD45RA-negative fraction. For the CDR3, the DNA is TGTGCCAGCAGTGACATTGTGGCCCAAGAGACCCAGTACTTC. It codes for CASSDIVAQETQYF.